This T cell receptor beta chain is from a study of blood T cell repertoires in COVID-19. Libraries were prepared by immunoSEQ multiplex PCR; TCRdb keeps only in-frame clonotypes and omits some of them. The sample shows around 250,000 clones, 80% to 90% of them seen only once. The CDR3 contains 15 residues. V shed 5 bases, J shed 7 bases, and the junction held 6 bases outside the gene matches. In germline, CDR1 is MNHEY, CDR2 SMNVEV (reference sequence). This receptor was taken from a woman in her forties or fifties who had recovered from COVID-19. The specimen sequenced was PBMCs or T cells enriched from blood (not recorded which). The rearrangement links TRBV27 to TRBJ1-6, with TRBD1 matching 9 bases. The CDR3 coding sequence is TGTGCCAGCAGTCCCGGGACAGGGACGAATTCACCCCTCCACTTT. This sequence encodes CASSPGTGTNSPLHF.